This entry concerns a single T cell receptor beta chain. This entry belongs to a study of blood T cell repertoires in COVID-19. Overall study context: There were acute and convalescent COVID-19 samples, and they came from the United States, Italy and Spain.

This CDR3 comprises 14 residues. Trimming removed 4 bases at V and 4 bases at J, with 13 bases between. Germline CDR1 and CDR2: LGHDT and YNNKEL (reference sequence). Sequencing was performed with immunoSEQ multiplex PCR; in TCRdb, only in-frame clones are kept and a portion is missing. Here the sample spans just over 650,000 clones, 85% to 90% being singletons. This receptor was obtained from a woman under 30 with acute or convalescent COVID-19. The sequencing input was peripheral blood. This rearrangement joins TRBV3-1 (or the pseudogene TRBV3-2) to TRBJ2-5, with a weak D call TRBD1 (5 bases). As DNA, the CDR3 is TGTGCCAGCAGCCCTTTCGACAGCGCAGAGACCCAGTACTTC. Protein sequence: CASSPFDSAETQYF.